This TCR beta chain was obtained from a study of blood T cell repertoires in COVID-19. Study overall: Material from acute and convalescent COVID-19 was sourced from the United States, Italy and Spain. Sample material is recorded as cDNA or gDNA derived from T cells, B-cell-depleted T cells, or PBMCs.

Per the study methods: Reference gene primer amplification gave estimated nucleated cell counts. The method was immunoSEQ multiplex PCR; TCRdb's version includes in-frame clones alone and lacks a portion of them. That table gives V, J and clone size, and the DNA gave D and trimming. The data show 190,000 or so clones, around nine tenths seen once. The CDR3 consists of 15 residues. Germline CDR1 reads SEHNR; CDR2 reads FQNEAQ (reference sequence). V lost 4 bases and J lost 3; bases outside the gene matches: 5. V is TRBV7-9 and J is TRBJ1-1; 10 bases align to TRBD1. The sequenced sample was peripheral blood. This TCR came from a man between 35 and 55 years old with active or convalescent COVID-19. In DNA form, the CDR3 reads TGTGCCAGCAGCTCACGACAGGGGGCGTACACTGAAGCTTTCTTT. This encodes CASSSRQGAYTEAFF.